Given below is one TCR beta chain in context. The antigen is undetermined. The repertoire was sequenced with immunoSEQ multiplex PCR; TCRdb's copy has only in-frame clones and lacks some. Of about 39,000 clones in the sample, roughly 94% were seen once. The sample is drawn from a study of circulating and synovial CD4+ cells in juvenile arthritis. Broader study findings: Compared with bulk blood, circulating pathogenic-like lymphocytes shared substantially more CDR3 sequences with synovial T cells. CPL and bulk CD4 samples differed at least tenfold in T cell genomes.

CDR1 and CDR2 (germline): SGHTA, FQGNSA. V shed 5 bases, J shed 3 bases, and the junction held 1 base outside the gene matches. CDR3 size: 13 residues. The chain couples TRBV7-2 to TRBJ1-5, with 7 bases matching TRBD1. The source is a human donor with juvenile idiopathic arthritis. Input material: CD4+ T cells from blood. This chain's CDR3 is CASSRGLNQPQHF. The CDR3 nucleotides are TGTGCCAGCAGCAGGGGGCTCAATCAGCCCCAGCATTTT.